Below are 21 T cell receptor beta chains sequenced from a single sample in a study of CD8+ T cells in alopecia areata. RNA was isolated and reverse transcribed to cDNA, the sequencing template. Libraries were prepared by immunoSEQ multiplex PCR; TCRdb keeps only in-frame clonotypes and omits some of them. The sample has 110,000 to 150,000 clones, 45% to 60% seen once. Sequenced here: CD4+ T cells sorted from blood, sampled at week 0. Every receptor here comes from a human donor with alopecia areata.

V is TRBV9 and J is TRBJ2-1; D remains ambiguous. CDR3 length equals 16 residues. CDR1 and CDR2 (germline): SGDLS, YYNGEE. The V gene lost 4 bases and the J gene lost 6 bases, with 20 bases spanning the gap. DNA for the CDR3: TGTGCCAGCAGCCTAAGTAAGGGTTTTTGGGGCAATGAGCAGTTCTTC. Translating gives CASSLSKGFWGNEQFF.

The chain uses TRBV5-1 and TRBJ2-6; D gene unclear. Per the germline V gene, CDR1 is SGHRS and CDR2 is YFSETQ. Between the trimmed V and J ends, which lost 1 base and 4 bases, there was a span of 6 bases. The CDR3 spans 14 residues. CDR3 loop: CASSLTLGANVLTF. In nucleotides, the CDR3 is TGCGCCAGCAGCTTGACTCTGGGGGCCAACGTCCTGACTTTC.

Written as DNA, the CDR3 is TGCAGCGTTGGTGAGAGGGAGAATACGCAGTATTTT. This sequence encodes CSVGERENTQYF. The chain recombines TRBV29-1 with TRBJ2-3, with D maybe TRBD2 (5 bases). The CDR3 has 12 residues. Germline CDR1 is SQVTM and CDR2 is ANQGSEA. V was shortened by 4 bases and J by 7 bases, with 12 bases between the two germline ends.

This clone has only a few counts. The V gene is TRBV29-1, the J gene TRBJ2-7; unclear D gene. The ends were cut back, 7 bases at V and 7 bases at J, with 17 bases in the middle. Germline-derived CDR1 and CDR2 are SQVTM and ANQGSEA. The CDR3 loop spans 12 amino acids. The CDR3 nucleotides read TGCAGCGCCGCCCTTAAAGGGAAAGAGCAGTACTTC. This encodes CSAALKGKEQYF.

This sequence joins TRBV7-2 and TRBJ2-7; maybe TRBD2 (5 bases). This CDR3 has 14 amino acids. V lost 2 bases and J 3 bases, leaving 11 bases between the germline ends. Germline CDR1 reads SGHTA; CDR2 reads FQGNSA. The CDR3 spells CASSLNPEGYEQYF. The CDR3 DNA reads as TGTGCCAGCAGCTTAAACCCCGAGGGCTACGAGCAGTACTTC.

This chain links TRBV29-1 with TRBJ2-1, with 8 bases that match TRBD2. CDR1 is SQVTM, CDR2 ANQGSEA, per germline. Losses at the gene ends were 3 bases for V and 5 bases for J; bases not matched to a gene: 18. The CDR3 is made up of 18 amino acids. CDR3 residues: CSVEVFSGVVSIDNEQFF. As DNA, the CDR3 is TGCAGCGTTGAGGTTTTTAGCGGGGTAGTAAGTATCGACAATGAGCAGTTCTTC.

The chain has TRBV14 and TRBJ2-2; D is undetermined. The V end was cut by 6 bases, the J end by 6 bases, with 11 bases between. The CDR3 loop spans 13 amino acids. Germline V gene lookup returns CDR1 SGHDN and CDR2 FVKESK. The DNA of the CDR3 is TGTGCCAGCAGTCGTCAAAGAGCCGGGGAGCTGTTTTTT. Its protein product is CASSRQRAGELFF.

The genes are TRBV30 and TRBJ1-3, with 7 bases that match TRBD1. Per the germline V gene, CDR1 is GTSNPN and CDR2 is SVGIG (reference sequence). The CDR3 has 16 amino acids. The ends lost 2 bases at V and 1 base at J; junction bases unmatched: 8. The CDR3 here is CAWSRTEGASGNTIYF. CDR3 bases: TGTGCCTGGAGTCGAACTGAGGGGGCGTCTGGAAACACCATATATTTT.

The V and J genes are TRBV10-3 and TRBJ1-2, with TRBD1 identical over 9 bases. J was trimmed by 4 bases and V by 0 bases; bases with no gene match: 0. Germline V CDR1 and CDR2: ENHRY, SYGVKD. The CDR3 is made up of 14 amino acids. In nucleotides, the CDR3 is TGTGCCATCAGTGAGTCGACAGGGGGCTATGGCTACACCTTC. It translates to CAISESTGGYGYTF.

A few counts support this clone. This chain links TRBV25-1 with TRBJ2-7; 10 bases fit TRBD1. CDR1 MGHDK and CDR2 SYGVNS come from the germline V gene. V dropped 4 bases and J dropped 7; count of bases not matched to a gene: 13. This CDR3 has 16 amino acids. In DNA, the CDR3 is TGTGCCAGCAGTGCCTCCACCGGGACAGGGGCGCGGGAGCAGTACTTC. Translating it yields CASSASTGTGAREQYF.

CDR3 sequence reads: CATSGNNQPQHF. The CDR3 nucleotides read TGTGCCACCAGCGGGAACAATCAGCCCCAGCATTTT. The V gene is TRBV15, the J gene TRBJ1-5; no definite D call. The CDR3 length is 12 residues. Germline values: CDR1 LNHNV, CDR2 YYDKDF (reference sequence). Trimming left V 5 bases short and J 3 bases short, with 5 bases between.

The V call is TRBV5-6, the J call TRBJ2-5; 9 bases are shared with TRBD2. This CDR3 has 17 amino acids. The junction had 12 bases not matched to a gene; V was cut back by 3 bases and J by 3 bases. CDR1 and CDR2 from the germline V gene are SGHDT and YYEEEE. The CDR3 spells CASSSVVASGIEETQYF. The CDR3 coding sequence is TGTGCCAGCAGCTCGGTGGTAGCTAGCGGGATCGAAGAGACCCAGTACTTC.

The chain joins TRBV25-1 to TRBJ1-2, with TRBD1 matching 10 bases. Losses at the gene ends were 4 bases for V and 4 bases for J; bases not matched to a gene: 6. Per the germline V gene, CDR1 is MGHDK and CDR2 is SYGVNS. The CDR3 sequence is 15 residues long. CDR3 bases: TGTGCCAGCAGTGCCCGGGACAGGGGCGCCTATGGCTACACCTTC. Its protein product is CASSARDRGAYGYTF.

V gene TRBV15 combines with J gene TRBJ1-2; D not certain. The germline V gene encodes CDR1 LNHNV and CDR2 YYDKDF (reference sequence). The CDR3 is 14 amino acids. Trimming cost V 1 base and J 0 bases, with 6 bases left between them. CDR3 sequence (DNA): TGTGCCACCAGCAGAGGCAGGACTAACTATGGCTACACCTTC. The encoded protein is CATSRGRTNYGYTF. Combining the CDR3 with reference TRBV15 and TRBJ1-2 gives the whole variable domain DAMVIQNPRYQVTQFGKPVTLSCSQTLNHNVMYWYQQKSSQAPKLLFHYYDKDFNNEADTPDNFQSRRPNTSFCFLDIRSPGLGDTAMYLCATSRGRTNYGYTFGSGTRLTVV.

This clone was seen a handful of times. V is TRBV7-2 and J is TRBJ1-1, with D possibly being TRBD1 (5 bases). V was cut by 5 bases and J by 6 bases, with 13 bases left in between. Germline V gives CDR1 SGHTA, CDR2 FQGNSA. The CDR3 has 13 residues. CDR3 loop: CASSMHQGPEAFF. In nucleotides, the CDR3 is TGTGCCAGCAGCATGCATCAGGGCCCTGAAGCTTTCTTT.

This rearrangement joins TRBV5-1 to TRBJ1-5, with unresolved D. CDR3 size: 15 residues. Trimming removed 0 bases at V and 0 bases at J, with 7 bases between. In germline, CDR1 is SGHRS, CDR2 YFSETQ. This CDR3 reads CASSLEGNSNQPQHF. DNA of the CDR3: TGCGCCAGCAGCTTGGAAGGGAATAGCAATCAGCCCCAGCATTTT.

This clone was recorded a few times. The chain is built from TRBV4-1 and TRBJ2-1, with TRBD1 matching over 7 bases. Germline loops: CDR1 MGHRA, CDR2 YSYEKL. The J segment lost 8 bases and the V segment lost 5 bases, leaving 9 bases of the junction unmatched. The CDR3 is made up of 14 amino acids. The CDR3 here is CASSAQQGWDEQFF. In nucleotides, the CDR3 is TGCGCCAGCAGCGCCCAACAGGGGTGGGATGAGCAGTTCTTC.

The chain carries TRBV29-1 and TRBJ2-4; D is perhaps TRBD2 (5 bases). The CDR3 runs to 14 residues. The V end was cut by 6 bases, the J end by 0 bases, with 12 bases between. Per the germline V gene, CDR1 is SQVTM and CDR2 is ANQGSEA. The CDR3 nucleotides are TGCAGCGTCGCGGGTAGAGTAGCCAAAAACATTCAGTACTTC. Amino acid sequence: CSVAGRVAKNIQYF.

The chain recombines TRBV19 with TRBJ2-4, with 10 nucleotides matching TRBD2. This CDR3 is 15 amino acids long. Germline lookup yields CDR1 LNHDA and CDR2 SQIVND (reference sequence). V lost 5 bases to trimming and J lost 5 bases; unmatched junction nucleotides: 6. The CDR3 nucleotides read TGTGCCAGTAGTTCCATACTAGCGGGACAAAACATTCAGTACTTC. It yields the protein CASSSILAGQNIQYF.

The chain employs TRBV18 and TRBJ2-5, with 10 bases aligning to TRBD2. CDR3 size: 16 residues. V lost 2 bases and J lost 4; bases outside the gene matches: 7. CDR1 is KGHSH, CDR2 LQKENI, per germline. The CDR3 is CASSPRVAGGLETQYF. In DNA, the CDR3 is TGTGCCAGCTCACCAAGAGTAGCGGGAGGCTTAGAGACCCAGTACTTC.

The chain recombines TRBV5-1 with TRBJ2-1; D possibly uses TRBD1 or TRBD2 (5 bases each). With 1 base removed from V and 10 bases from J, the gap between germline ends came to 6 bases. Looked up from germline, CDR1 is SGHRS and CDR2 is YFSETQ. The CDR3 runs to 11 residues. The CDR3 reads CASSLWGEQFF. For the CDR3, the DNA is TGCGCCAGCAGCTTGTGGGGGGAGCAGTTCTTC.